The rows below give T cell receptor beta chains drawn from one sample of a study of cytomegalovirus exposure and HLA in healthy donors. TCRdb's table, derived via immunoSEQ multiplex PCR, lists solely in-frame clones and lacks some. The sample has about 120,000 clones; roughly 77% are singletons. The specimen sequenced was PBMCs. The receptor set was obtained from a man in his forties or fifties in good health and CMV-seronegative. Both conserved end residues are part of each CDR3. A D gene is named only where the DNA matches it firmly. Not all rows give a size; the values are once, few, many and, for expanded clones, a class.

d_gene: -; v_gene: TRBV28; len: 15; abundance: -; j_gene: TRBJ1-2; CDR3nt: TGTGCCAGCAGTTTCAGGTCTACGCCGGGGTATGGCTACACCTTC; CDR3aa: CASSFRSTPGYGYTF
d_gene: TRBD2; v_gene: TRBV10-3; len: 17; abundance: -; j_gene: TRBJ2-2; CDR3nt: TGTGCCATCAGTGACATCAAAGGCGGGGGGGCCCCCGGGGAGCTGTTTTTT; CDR3aa: CAISDIKGGGAPGELFF
d_gene: TRBD2; v_gene: TRBV5-1; len: 15; abundance: -; j_gene: TRBJ2-3; CDR3nt: TGCGCCAGCAGCTTTTCCCTAGCGGGAGCGGATACGCAGTATTTT; CDR3aa: CASSFSLAGADTQYF
d_gene: TRBD1; v_gene: TRBV29-1; len: 13; abundance: -; j_gene: TRBJ2-7; CDR3nt: TGCAGCGTTGAAAAGGGGGCATCGGGGGAGCAGTACTTC; CDR3aa: CSVEKGASGEQYF
d_gene: TRBD2; v_gene: TRBV7-9; len: 16; abundance: few; j_gene: TRBJ2-6; CDR3nt: TGTGCCAGCAGCCCCTGGGAGGGGACTGGGGCCAACGGCCTGACTTTC; CDR3aa: CASSPWEGTGANGLTF
d_gene: TRBD1; v_gene: TRBV5-1; len: 17; abundance: -; j_gene: TRBJ2-6; CDR3nt: TGCGCCAGCAGCACGGATCAGGGGGCGGTTGGGGCCAACGTCCTGACTTTC; CDR3aa: CASSTDQGAVGANVLTF
d_gene: TRBD1; v_gene: TRBV18; len: 14; abundance: few; j_gene: TRBJ1-1; CDR3nt: TGTGCCAGCTCGCACAGGGGTACGAACACTGAAGCTTTCTTT; CDR3aa: CASSHRGTNTEAFF
d_gene: TRBD1; v_gene: TRBV27; len: 16; abundance: -; j_gene: TRBJ2-7; CDR3nt: TGTGCCAGCAGTCCGACCGGGACAGGGGGCTTCTACGAGCAGTACTTC; CDR3aa: CASSPTGTGGFYEQYF
d_gene: TRBD2; v_gene: TRBV5-1; len: 16; abundance: -; j_gene: TRBJ2-7; CDR3nt: TGCGCCAGCAAAAGCGAGACACTAGCGGGACGTGAGGAGCAGTACTTC; CDR3aa: CASKSETLAGREEQYF
d_gene: -; v_gene: TRBV30; len: 14; abundance: few; j_gene: TRBJ2-2; CDR3nt: TGTGCCTGGAGAGGACTCGGCGTTCAGAAGGAGCTGTTTTTT; CDR3aa: CAWRGLGVQKELFF
d_gene: TRBD1; v_gene: TRBV5-4; len: 15; abundance: -; j_gene: TRBJ2-1; CDR3nt: TGTGCCAGCAGCGGCGGGACAGGTGCCTACAATGAGCAGTTCTTC; CDR3aa: CASSGGTGAYNEQFF
d_gene: -; v_gene: TRBV4-2; len: 14; abundance: -; j_gene: TRBJ2-7; CDR3nt: TGTGCCAGCAGCCAAGATGGGGGCAGTCTCGAGCAGTACTTC; CDR3aa: CASSQDGGSLEQYF
d_gene: TRBD2; v_gene: TRBV5-1; len: 15; abundance: -; j_gene: TRBJ2-7; CDR3nt: TGCGCCAGCAGCCAAGCGGGGGGGAGATCCTACGAGCAGTACTTC; CDR3aa: CASSQAGGRSYEQYF
d_gene: TRBD2; v_gene: TRBV28; len: 15; abundance: -; j_gene: TRBJ2-7; CDR3nt: TGTGCCAGCAGTCCCCCAGCGGGAGGACAATACGAGCAGTACTTC; CDR3aa: CASSPPAGGQYEQYF
d_gene: -; v_gene: TRBV7-9; len: 14; abundance: -; j_gene: TRBJ2-7; CDR3nt: TGTGCCAGCAGCCCCGGACAGCTGAACTACGAGCAGTACTTC; CDR3aa: CASSPGQLNYEQYF
d_gene: -; v_gene: TRBV5-1; len: 15; abundance: -; j_gene: TRBJ2-6; CDR3nt: TGCGCCAGCAGCTTGGGGGGGACTGGGGCCAACGGCCTGACTTTC; CDR3aa: CASSLGGTGANGLTF
d_gene: TRBD1; v_gene: TRBV30; len: 15; abundance: -; j_gene: TRBJ1-5; CDR3nt: TGTGCCTGGAGTGTACTCGGGACAGTCAATCAGCCCCAGCATTTT; CDR3aa: CAWSVLGTVNQPQHF
d_gene: TRBD2; v_gene: TRBV7-7; len: 15; abundance: -; j_gene: TRBJ2-1; CDR3nt: TGTGCTAGCTCAATCGGGACTAGCCCGAACAATGAGCAGTTCTTC; CDR3aa: CASSIGTSPNNEQFF
d_gene: TRBD2; v_gene: TRBV7-6; len: 15; abundance: -; j_gene: TRBJ2-7; CDR3nt: TGTGCCAGCAGCTTAAAAGCGGGGCCCGCCTACGAGCAGTACTTC; CDR3aa: CASSLKAGPAYEQYF
d_gene: -; v_gene: TRBV5-1; len: 13; abundance: -; j_gene: TRBJ2-7; CDR3nt: TGCGCCAGCAGCTTGGCCGGGTGGGACGAGCAGTACTTC; CDR3aa: CASSLAGWDEQYF
d_gene: -; v_gene: TRBV7-9; len: 15; abundance: -; j_gene: TRBJ2-7; CDR3nt: TGTGCCAGCAGCCCCGAGAGTCTTAGCTCCTACGAGCAGTACTTC; CDR3aa: CASSPESLSSYEQYF
d_gene: TRBD1; v_gene: TRBV10-2; len: 13; abundance: -; j_gene: TRBJ1-5; CDR3nt: TGCGCCAGCAGCGGGACAGGGAATCAGCCCCAGCATTTT; CDR3aa: CASSGTGNQPQHF
d_gene: -; v_gene: TRBV23-1; len: 19; abundance: -; j_gene: TRBJ1-2; CDR3nt: TGCGCCAGCAGTCAAACTCCTTTTCTAGACGGCGGAAATAACTATGGCTACACCTTC; CDR3aa: CASSQTPFLDGGNNYGYTF
d_gene: -; v_gene: TRBV5-1; len: 15; abundance: -; j_gene: TRBJ2-6; CDR3nt: TGCGCCAGCAGCTTAACCGGGACTGGGGCCAACGGCCTGACTTTC; CDR3aa: CASSLTGTGANGLTF
d_gene: TRBD1; v_gene: TRBV27; len: 15; abundance: -; j_gene: TRBJ2-5; CDR3nt: TGTGCCAGCAGTTTGAGGGACAGGGGGTGGGAGACCCAGTACTTC; CDR3aa: CASSLRDRGWETQYF
d_gene: -; v_gene: TRBV9; len: 13; abundance: -; j_gene: TRBJ2-5; CDR3nt: TGTGCCAGCAGCGTAGGCCACTTAGAGACCCAGTACTTC; CDR3aa: CASSVGHLETQYF
d_gene: -; v_gene: TRBV7-6; len: 15; abundance: -; j_gene: TRBJ2-1; CDR3nt: TGTGCCAGCACTCCGGAAGGACTAACTTACAATGAGCAGTTCTTC; CDR3aa: CASTPEGLTYNEQFF
d_gene: TRBD1; v_gene: TRBV11-3; len: 15; abundance: -; j_gene: TRBJ2-2; CDR3nt: TGTGCCAGCAGCTTTACAGGGGCGAACACCGGGGAGCTGTTTTTT; CDR3aa: CASSFTGANTGELFF
d_gene: TRBD2; v_gene: TRBV7-6; len: 15; abundance: once; j_gene: TRBJ2-1; CDR3nt: TGTGCCAGCAGCTTACCAGTAGCGGGAAGTAATGAGCAGTTCTTC; CDR3aa: CASSLPVAGSNEQFF
d_gene: -; v_gene: TRBV7-9; len: 16; abundance: -; j_gene: TRBJ1-1; CDR3nt: TGTGCCAGCAGCCTAGGCCCTTTGTACATGAACACTGAAGCTTTCTTT; CDR3aa: CASSLGPLYMNTEAFF
d_gene: TRBD1; v_gene: TRBV7-8; len: 15; abundance: once; j_gene: TRBJ1-5; CDR3nt: TGTGCCAGCAGCATCCAGGGGGCTGGAGCTCAGCCCCAGCATTTT; CDR3aa: CASSIQGAGAQPQHF
d_gene: TRBD1; v_gene: TRBV5-6; len: 13; abundance: -; j_gene: TRBJ1-2; CDR3nt: TGTGCCAGCGGTCAACCGGACAGGGATGGCTACACCTTC; CDR3aa: CASGQPDRDGYTF
d_gene: TRBD1; v_gene: TRBV30; len: 15; abundance: -; j_gene: TRBJ1-1; CDR3nt: TGTGCCTGGAGTGCCGTCGACAGGGTGAACACTGAAGCTTTCTTT; CDR3aa: CAWSAVDRVNTEAFF
d_gene: -; v_gene: TRBV4-3; len: 15; abundance: -; j_gene: TRBJ2-2; CDR3nt: TGCGCCAGCAGCCAAGGGGGCAGGCAGACCGGGGAGCTGTTTTTT; CDR3aa: CASSQGGRQTGELFF
d_gene: -; v_gene: TRBV10-3; len: 13; abundance: -; j_gene: TRBJ2-3; CDR3nt: TGTGCCACCAGGACAGATAGCACAGATACGCAGTATTTT; CDR3aa: CATRTDSTDTQYF
d_gene: -; v_gene: TRBV29-1; len: 12; abundance: -; j_gene: TRBJ1-2; CDR3nt: TGCAGCGTTGGGGGGGGGAACTATGGCTACACCTTC; CDR3aa: CSVGGGNYGYTF
d_gene: -; v_gene: TRBV11-1; len: 16; abundance: -; j_gene: TRBJ2-3; CDR3nt: TGTGCCAGCAGCTTAGATAGCCGCACGGATACAGATACGCAGTATTTT; CDR3aa: CASSLDSRTDTDTQYF
d_gene: -; v_gene: TRBV18; len: 14; abundance: few; j_gene: TRBJ2-6; CDR3nt: TGTGCCAGCTCACCACCGAGAGTGGCCAACGTCCTGACTTTC; CDR3aa: CASSPPRVANVLTF
d_gene: -; v_gene: TRBV9; len: 14; abundance: -; j_gene: TRBJ2-7; CDR3nt: TGTGCCAGCAGCCTCCGGACTTTCTCCTACGAGCAGTACTTC; CDR3aa: CASSLRTFSYEQYF
d_gene: -; v_gene: TRBV15; len: 14; abundance: -; j_gene: TRBJ1-2; CDR3nt: TGTGCCACCAGCAGTTGGGACAAGAACTATGGCTACACCTTC; CDR3aa: CATSSWDKNYGYTF
d_gene: -; v_gene: TRBV7-2; len: 15; abundance: -; j_gene: TRBJ1-2; CDR3nt: TGTGCCAGCAGCTTGGGAGTAGTCATTAACTATGGCTACACCTTC; CDR3aa: CASSLGVVINYGYTF
d_gene: TRBD2; v_gene: TRBV4-1; len: 15; abundance: -; j_gene: TRBJ2-2; CDR3nt: TGCGCCAGCAGCCAAGAGGGGACTAGGGCCGGGGAGCTGTTTTTT; CDR3aa: CASSQEGTRAGELFF
d_gene: TRBD1; v_gene: TRBV19; len: 16; abundance: -; j_gene: TRBJ1-5; CDR3nt: TGTGCCAGTAGCTACGATGTGGGACAGATCAATCAGCCCCAGCATTTT; CDR3aa: CASSYDVGQINQPQHF
d_gene: -; v_gene: TRBV6-4; len: 16; abundance: -; j_gene: TRBJ2-3; CDR3nt: TGTGCCAGCAGGAACCTAGGGGGGGGCCTCCCAGATACGCAGTATTTT; CDR3aa: CASRNLGGGLPDTQYF
d_gene: -; v_gene: TRBV2; len: 14; abundance: -; j_gene: TRBJ2-2; CDR3nt: TGTGCCAGCGCCTGGACGGGGGTCACCGGGGAGCTGTTTTTT; CDR3aa: CASAWTGVTGELFF
d_gene: -; v_gene: TRBV12-2; len: 21; abundance: -; j_gene: TRBJ2-5; CDR3nt: TGTGCAAGTCGCTTCGTGCAGACTAGCGGGGTGAATAGTCATGGGGACGAGACCCAGTACTTC; CDR3aa: CASRFVQTSGVNSHGDETQYF
d_gene: TRBD2; v_gene: TRBV9; len: 15; abundance: -; j_gene: TRBJ2-1; CDR3nt: TGTGCCAGCGCTGCGGGGGGGCTCTCCTACAATGAGCAGTTCTTC; CDR3aa: CASAAGGLSYNEQFF
d_gene: -; v_gene: TRBV19; len: 14; abundance: -; j_gene: TRBJ2-2; CDR3nt: TGTGCCAGCGCGTATGACTCCAACACCGGGGAGCTGTTTTTT; CDR3aa: CASAYDSNTGELFF
d_gene: TRBD1; v_gene: TRBV11-2; len: 17; abundance: few; j_gene: TRBJ2-3; CDR3nt: TGTGCCAGCAGCTTGGGGACAGGGGGCGCAAGCACAGATACGCAGTATTTT; CDR3aa: CASSLGTGGASTDTQYF